The subject of this entry is one TCR beta chain. Its antigen is currently unknown. These data belong to a study of cytomegalovirus exposure and HLA in healthy donors. The trim removed 5 bases at V and 0 bases at J, leaving 11 bases unmatched. There are 17 residues in the CDR3. Looked up from germline, CDR1 is MDHEN and CDR2 is SYDVKM. Study results and limitations: Rarity characterized most TCR sequences, yet some public TCRs appeared in many donors.

Produced via immunoSEQ multiplex PCR; TCRdb's table is partial and in-frame only. Of around 190,000 clones listed, roughly 85% are singletons. The rearrangement links TRBV28 to TRBJ2-7; TRBD2 matches 9 bases. The receptor was derived from a man aged 18 to 30 in good health and CMV-seropositive. The specimen sequenced was PBMCs. CDR3 protein: CASSPLKGAGGSYEQYF. The CDR3 DNA is TGTGCCAGCAGTCCCCTTAAGGGAGCGGGGGGCTCCTACGAGCAGTACTTC.